This passage covers 26 T cell receptor beta chains from one sample sequenced in a study of T cell changes during pregnancy in multiple sclerosis. The table came from immunoSEQ multiplex PCR; TCRdb's copy has only in-frame clones and leaves some out. Of tens of thousands of clones listed, 90% are singletons. This material consisted of peripheral blood, taken in the third trimester of pregnancy. The receptors were sampled from a female donor in good health, enrolled as a control in a pregnancy study.

This sequence joins TRBV15 and TRBJ2-2; 7 nucleotides line up with TRBD2. J was trimmed by 1 base and V by 0 bases; bases with no gene match: 2. This CDR3 has 16 amino acids. CDR1 and CDR2 from the germline V gene are LNHNV and YYDKDF (reference sequence). The CDR3 spells CATSRDSGLNTGELFF. CDR3 sequence (DNA): TGTGCCACCAGCAGAGATAGCGGGCTGAACACCGGGGAGCTGTTTTTT.

This chain joins TRBV6-5 and TRBJ1-1; D uncertain. Per germline, CDR1 MNHEY and CDR2 SVGAGI. V was clipped by 2 bases and J by 4 bases, with 8 bases between them. The CDR3 consists of 13 residues. CDR3 coding DNA: TGTGCCAGCAGTTACCGCTCGGGCACTGAAGCTTTCTTT. Translated, it gives CASSYRSGTEAFF.

The chain carries TRBV11-2 and TRBJ1-1, with TRBD1 identical over 8 bases. Trimming cost V 5 bases and J 11 bases; bases outside gene matches: 7. Germline lookup yields CDR1 SGHAT and CDR2 FQNNGV. The CDR3 covers 12 residues. The CDR3 DNA follows: TGTGCCAGCAGCCCCCAGGGGGCCACGGCTTTCTTT. This sequence encodes CASSPQGATAFF.

The gene calls are TRBV7-2 and TRBJ2-5, with TRBD1 identical over 9 bases. V lost 1 base and J lost 5; bases outside the gene matches: 8. Germline V gene sequence: CDR1 SGHTA, CDR2 FQGNSA. CDR3 length: 16 amino acids. As DNA, the CDR3 is TGTGCCAGCAGCTTAGTACCCGGGACAGGGTGGGAGACCCAGTACTTC. As protein: CASSLVPGTGWETQYF.

This clone has a single count. The chain combines TRBV21-1 with TRBJ2-5; TRBD2 is the table's D call, not checked against the DNA. TRBV21-1 is annotated as a pseudogene. The CDR3 totals 16 residues. DNA of the CDR3: TGTGCCAGCAGCAAAGTAGGAATCACTAGCGGAGAGACCCAGTACTTC. It codes for CASSKVGITSGETQYF.

This clone was recorded only once. This chain links TRBV7-9 with TRBJ2-1; 14 bases fit TRBD2. The CDR3 is made up of 19 amino acids. CDR1 SEHNR and CDR2 FQNEAQ come from the germline V gene (reference sequence). V shed 5 bases, J shed 7 bases, and the junction held 16 bases outside the gene matches. For the CDR3, the DNA is TGTGCCAGCAGCCCCCGACTAGCGGGAGGGCCCTCTACAGGAAATGAGCAGTTCTTC. Translating gives CASSPRLAGGPSTGNEQFF.

The chain uses TRBV11-3 and TRBJ2-5; TRBD2 aligns across 9 bases. Trimming took 5 bases from V and 3 from J; bases not matched to a gene: 10. CDR1 is SGHNT, CDR2 YENEEA, per germline. There are 16 residues in the CDR3. The CDR3 here is CASSPQGRTSEETQYF. CDR3 coding DNA: TGTGCCAGCAGCCCCCAGGGTAGGACTAGCGAAGAGACCCAGTACTTC.

This chain links TRBV5-1 with TRBJ1-1; D perhaps matches TRBD1 (6 bases). This CDR3 contains 15 residues. Germline V gives CDR1 SGHRS, CDR2 YFSETQ. V lost 4 bases and J 5 bases, leaving 18 bases between the germline ends. CDR3 loop: CASSLQTGEGTEAFF. CDR3 nucleotide sequence: TGCGCCAGCAGCCTACAGACAGGCGAGGGGACTGAAGCTTTCTTT. The whole variable domain, remainder taken from reference TRBV5-1 and TRBJ1-1, is KAGVTQTPRYLIKTRGQQVTLSCSPISGHRSVSWYQQTPGQGLQFLFEYFSETQRNKGNFPGRFSGRQFSNSRSEMNVSTLELGDSALYLCASSLQTGEGTEAFFGQGTRLTVV.

V and J are TRBV27 and TRBJ2-4, with a weak D call TRBD1 (5 bases). The germline gives CDR1 MNHEY, CDR2 SMNVEV (reference sequence). This CDR3 spans 15 amino acids. V was pared by 2 bases and J by 2 bases, with 10 bases between. CDR3 protein: CASSLGWGPKNIQYF. Here the CDR3 DNA reads TGTGCCAGCAGTTTAGGTTGGGGCCCCAAAAACATTCAGTACTTC.

The rearrangement joins TRBV27 to TRBJ2-5, with TRBD2 matching 8 bases. The CDR3 runs to 17 residues. Looked up from germline, CDR1 is MNHEY and CDR2 is SMNVEV (reference sequence). V lost 0 bases, J lost 5 bases, and 11 bases stayed unmatched. CDR3: CASSLSGSAGVYETQYF. DNA of the CDR3: TGTGCCAGCAGTTTATCTGGGTCAGCGGGGGTGTATGAGACCCAGTACTTC.

V usage is TRBV4-2 and J usage is TRBJ2-7; D is possibly TRBD2 (6 bases). CDR1 LGHNA and CDR2 YNFKEQ come from the germline V gene. The CDR3 contains 14 residues. Trimming stripped 0 bases from V and 3 bases from J, with 9 bases between. CDR3 DNA: TGTGCCAGCAGCCAAGATGGGGGGATCTACGAGCAGTACTTC. It encodes CASSQDGGIYEQYF.

The CDR3 nucleotides read TGCGCCAGCAGCTCGGGACTAGCGGGGGGGCCGACAGATACGCAGTATTTT. Translation gives CASSSGLAGGPTDTQYF. This chain links TRBV5-1 with TRBJ2-3; 16 positions agree with TRBD2. Germline V gene lookup returns CDR1 SGHRS and CDR2 YFSETQ. The junction had 4 bases not matched to a gene; V was cut back by 3 bases and J by 3 bases. CDR3 length equals 17 residues.

This chain joins TRBV10-3 and TRBJ1-1; TRBD1 agrees at 10 bases. CDR1 ENHRY and CDR2 SYGVKD come from the germline V gene. The J segment lost 5 bases and the V segment lost 4 bases, leaving 7 bases of the junction unmatched. This CDR3 is 15 amino acids long. The CDR3 is CAISGDRGLETEAFF. The CDR3 nucleotides are TGTGCCATCAGTGGGGACAGGGGCCTAGAAACTGAAGCTTTCTTT.

This clone has more than one count but fewer than ten. The J gene is TRBJ1-2, the V gene TRBV5-6; D remains ambiguous. The CDR3 is 12 amino acids. In germline, CDR1 is SGHDT, CDR2 YYEEEE. With 4 bases removed from V and 5 bases from J, the gap between germline ends came to 9 bases. CDR3 amino acids: CASSTGGYGYTF. DNA for the CDR3: TGTGCCAGCAGCACGGGAGGGTATGGCTACACCTTC.

With regard to this clone: The junction shows a germline mismatch at one end, possibly a read error. This chain links TRBV2 with TRBJ1-1; D is perhaps TRBD1 (6 bases). Germline V CDR1 and CDR2: SNHLY, FYNNEI. The CDR3 is made up of 14 amino acids. CDR3: CASGETGMRTEAFF. CDR3 coding DNA: TGTGCCAGCGGTGAAACAGGGATGAGGACTGAAGCTTTCTTT.

The J gene is TRBJ1-1, the V gene TRBV5-1, with unresolved D. The CDR3 is 13 residues long. Deletions cut 4 bases from V and 1 base from J, with 8 bases between. Germline lookup yields CDR1 SGHRS and CDR2 YFSETQ. CDR3 sequence: CASSKTANTEAFF. Here the CDR3 DNA reads TGCGCCAGCAGCAAAACAGCGAACACTGAAGCTTTCTTT.

The chain carries TRBV19 and TRBJ1-4; no reliable D call. V was trimmed by 2 bases and J by 6 bases, leaving 10 bases between them. CDR3 length equals 14 residues. CDR1 is LNHDA and CDR2 is SQIVND in the germline V gene (reference sequence). In DNA form, the CDR3 reads TGTGCCAGTAGTATAACAGTTACAGATGAAAAACTGTTTTTT. It yields the protein CASSITVTDEKLFF.

The CDR3, as DNA: TGTGCCAGCAGCCCCCGGACAGGGGCCAATCAGCCCCAGCATTTT. Protein product: CASSPRTGANQPQHF. V usage is TRBV6-1 and J usage is TRBJ1-5; 9 bases are shared with TRBD1. The CDR3 consists of 15 residues. Germline V gene lookup returns CDR1 MNHNS and CDR2 SASEGT. Germline trimming cut 6 bases from V and 3 bases from J; bases unmatched to any gene: 6.

J is TRBJ2-5 and V is TRBV7-8, with 7 bases aligning to TRBD1. This CDR3 comprises 15 residues. The germline CDR1 and CDR2 sequences are SGHVS and FQNEAQ. The V and J ends lost 3 bases and 3 bases, in that order; junction bases with no gene match: 7. This CDR3 is CASSFMTGPKETQYF. The CDR3 DNA follows: TGTGCCAGCAGCTTCATGACAGGGCCCAAAGAGACCCAGTACTTC.

The V call is TRBV4-1, the J call TRBJ2-4; 9 nucleotides line up with TRBD2. The CDR3 is 17 amino acids. V lost 1 base to trimming and J lost 1 base; unmatched junction nucleotides: 5. Germline CDR1 reads MGHRA; CDR2 reads YSYEKL. Here the CDR3 DNA reads TGCGCCAGCAGCCAAGGAGCGGGAGGACGCGCCAAAAACATTCAGTACTTC. Translating gives CASSQGAGGRAKNIQYF.

The rearrangement uses TRBV6-6 and TRBJ2-3; 9 nucleotides line up with TRBD2. Germline trimming cut 5 bases from V and 2 bases from J; bases unmatched to any gene: 8. The germline V gene has CDR1 MNHNY and CDR2 SVGAGI (reference sequence). The length of the CDR3 is 16 residues. This CDR3 is CASSGPSGATTDTQYF. The CDR3 nucleotides are TGTGCCAGCAGTGGCCCTAGCGGGGCCACCACAGATACGCAGTATTTT.

The chain joins TRBV29-1 to TRBJ2-3, with TRBD2 matching 10 bases. This CDR3 is built from 14 residues. The germline gives CDR1 SQVTM, CDR2 ANQGSEA. With 7 bases clipped from V and 5 bases from J, the junction kept 9 bases outside the gene matches. Written as DNA, the CDR3 is TGCAGCGCTGGCCCAGCGGGGGGGGTAGATACGCAGTATTTT. Its translation is CSAGPAGGVDTQYF.

The genes are TRBV7-9 and TRBJ2-4; a weak D match, TRBD1 (6 bases). This CDR3 is 17 amino acids long. CDR1 is SEHNR, CDR2 FQNEAQ, per germline (reference sequence). V was pared by 6 bases and J by 1 base, with 19 bases between. The DNA of the CDR3 is TGTGCCAGCAGTCTCCAACAGGGAAGTTGGGCCAAAAACATTCAGTACTTC. Translating gives CASSLQQGSWAKNIQYF.

The chain is built from TRBV11-2 and TRBJ1-2; 9 nucleotides line up with TRBD1. The CDR3 sequence is 16 residues long. The trim removed 5 bases at V and 8 bases at J, leaving 15 bases unmatched. CDR1 and CDR2 from the germline V gene are SGHAT and FQNNGV. The CDR3 bases are TGTGCCAGCAGCCCGGGCTCCGGACAGGGGATGGGGGGCTACACCTTC. Translating it yields CASSPGSGQGMGGYTF.

This clone was seen a single time. The chain is built from TRBV18 and TRBJ2-3; tentative D call: TRBD2 (5 bases). Trimming left V 8 bases short and J 2 bases short, with 17 bases between. The CDR3 has 15 amino acids. Germline lookup yields CDR1 KGHSH and CDR2 LQKENI. DNA for the CDR3: TGTGCCAGCCGACCCGAAGGCGGGTACACAGATACGCAGTATTTT. It encodes CASRPEGGYTDTQYF.

The genes are TRBV10-3 and TRBJ2-3; 10 bases match TRBD2. Looked up from germline, CDR1 is ENHRY and CDR2 is SYGVKD. V was pared by 4 bases and J by 2 bases, with 3 bases of the junction left unmatched. This CDR3 is built from 15 residues. This CDR3 is CAISAGLANTDTQYF. As DNA, the CDR3 is TGTGCCATCAGTGCGGGACTAGCGAACACAGATACGCAGTATTTT.